The 29 T cell receptor beta chains below all came from one sample that was sequenced in a study of cytomegalovirus exposure and HLA in healthy donors. Amplification used 60 Vbeta primers and 13 Jbeta primers. Profiled with immunoSEQ multiplex PCR; TCRdb holds only in-frame clones, not every one. The sample shows roughly 110,000 clones, 67% of them seen only once. The source material was PBMCs. The receptors were sampled from a man between 18 and 29 years old in good health and CMV-seropositive.

The chain employs TRBV9 and TRBJ1-2; 8 positions agree with TRBD1. CDR3 length equals 14 residues. Germline CDR1 is SGDLS and CDR2 is YYNGEE. The junction had 4 bases not matched to a gene; V was cut back by 4 bases and J by 2 bases. The CDR3 reads CASSKTGVNYGYTF. In nucleotides, the CDR3 is TGTGCCAGCAGCAAGACAGGGGTCAACTATGGCTACACCTTC. Drawing the rest from reference TRBV9 and TRBJ1-2, the complete variable domain is DSGVTQTPKHLITATGQRVTLRCSPRSGDLSVYWYQQSLDQGLQFLIQYYNGEERAKGNILERFSAQQFPDLHSELNLSSLELGDSALYFCASSKTGVNYGYTFGSGTRLTVV.

The V and J genes are TRBV11-2 and TRBJ2-2; a weak D match, TRBD1 (5 bases). This CDR3 comprises 13 residues. The V gene lost 0 bases and the J gene lost 7 bases, with 6 bases spanning the gap. Germline values: CDR1 SGHAT, CDR2 FQNNGV. CDR3 in amino acids: CASSLEGRGELFF. DNA for the CDR3: TGTGCCAGCAGCTTAGAGGGGCGCGGGGAGCTGTTTTTT.

J is TRBJ1-2 and V is TRBV28; 10 bases fit TRBD1. Germline trimming cut 3 bases from V and 8 bases from J; bases unmatched to any gene: 9. The germline V gene encodes CDR1 MDHEN and CDR2 SYDVKM. This CDR3 region has 15 residues. The CDR3 region has the DNA TGTGCCAGCAGTTTGATAAAGACGACAGGGGGCGGCTACACCTTC. Translation: CASSLIKTTGGGYTF.

This clone was picked up a small number of times. V and J are TRBV29-1 and TRBJ2-3; D is uncertain. V was trimmed by 0 bases and J by 0 bases, leaving 7 bases between them. Germline V lookup: CDR1 SQVTM, CDR2 ANQGSEA. The CDR3 extends over 14 amino acids. The CDR3 loop reads CSVEDPLSTDTQYF. CDR3 sequence (DNA): TGCAGCGTTGAAGATCCCCTAAGCACAGATACGCAGTATTTT.

This clone was observed a few times. This chain joins TRBV28 and TRBJ2-5; possible D gene TRBD2, 6 bases. The CDR3 is made up of 15 amino acids. Germline-derived CDR1 and CDR2 are MDHEN and SYDVKM. The V end was cut by 5 bases, the J end by 8 bases, with 21 bases between. In DNA, the CDR3 is TGTGCCAGCAGTCCCCCCCTCGGCGGGGCTAAAACCCAGTACTTC. It codes for CASSPPLGGAKTQYF.

The chain is built from TRBV15 and TRBJ2-3; D remains unclear. CDR3 length: 12 residues. Looked up from germline, CDR1 is LNHNV and CDR2 is YYDKDF (reference sequence). Trimming pared 0 bases from V and 9 bases from J, leaving 7 bases between. CDR3 DNA: TGTGCCACCAGCAGAGATGGCCCGACGCAGTATTTT. This sequence encodes CATSRDGPTQYF.

This clone was found once. The chain combines TRBV29-1 with TRBJ1-6; 7 bases agree with TRBD1. Trimming at V came to 4 bases and at J to 5 bases, leaving 5 bases not matched to a gene. Germline V gene data show CDR1 as SQVTM and CDR2 as ANQGSEA. This CDR3 is 14 amino acids long. CDR3 coding DNA: TGCAGCGTTGCTTCGGGGACAGATAATTCACCCCTCCACTTT. Translating gives CSVASGTDNSPLHF. Full variable domain (outside the CDR3, taken from reference TRBV29-1 and TRBJ1-6): SAVISQKPSRDICQRGTSLTIQCQVDSQVTMMFWYRQQPGQSLTLIATANQGSEATYESGFVIDKFPISRPNLTFSTLTVSNMSPEDSSIYLCSVASGTDNSPLHFGNGTRLTVT.

This clone was detected a few times. The chain links TRBV4-1 to TRBJ1-4; maybe TRBD1 (6 bases). The length of the CDR3 is 14 residues. The V end was cut by 4 bases, the J end by 3 bases, with 9 bases between. Germline CDR1 is MGHRA and CDR2 is YSYEKL. CDR3 amino acids: CASSRRQANEKLFF. CDR3 DNA sequence: TGCGCCAGCAGCCGCAGACAGGCTAATGAAAAACTGTTTTTT.

The sample holds a few counts of this clone. This sequence joins TRBV28 and TRBJ1-4; the D gene is possibly TRBD1 (5 bases). The ends were cut back, 6 bases at V and 1 base at J, with 12 bases in the middle. Germline CDR1 reads MDHEN; CDR2 reads SYDVKM. The CDR3 has 15 amino acids. In nucleotides, the CDR3 is TGTGCCAGCAGGATATTAAGGGGAACTAATGAAAAACTGTTTTTT. Amino acids: CASRILRGTNEKLFF.

The sample holds a few counts of this clone. The V and J genes are TRBV19 and TRBJ1-5, with D perhaps matching TRBD1 (5 bases). Trimming shortened V by 8 bases and J by 4 bases, and 21 bases separated the two germline ends. Germline CDR1 is LNHDA and CDR2 is SQIVND (reference sequence). The CDR3 totals 16 residues. The CDR3 loop reads CASPDRRWGENQPQHF. The CDR3 DNA reads as TGTGCCAGTCCGGACCGCAGGTGGGGGGAGAATCAGCCCCAGCATTTT.

The J gene is TRBJ1-5, the V gene TRBV28; TRBD1 might be the D (6 bases). The CDR3 sequence is 14 residues long. Trimming left V 10 bases short and J 4 bases short, with 17 bases between. Germline-derived CDR1 and CDR2 are MDHEN and SYDVKM. CDR3 in DNA: TGTGCCACCAACCAGGGGCGCCCTAATCAGCCCCAGCATTTT. This codes for CATNQGRPNQPQHF.

Many counts were recorded for this clone. V usage is TRBV6-4 and J usage is TRBJ2-3, with 11 bases fitting TRBD1. Germline-derived CDR1 and CDR2 are MRHNA and SNTAGT. After removal of 6 bases from V and 3 bases from J, the junction contained 2 bases not matched to a gene. The CDR3 covers 14 residues. CDR3 loop: CASSGQGATDTQYF. The CDR3 DNA reads as TGTGCCAGCAGCGGACAGGGGGCAACAGATACGCAGTATTTT.

V usage is TRBV12-1 and J usage is TRBJ2-2; the DNA was not used to check the table's D call, TRBD2. TRBV12-1 is recorded as a pseudogene. The CDR3 spans 15 residues. The CDR3 protein is CASSRWAGRTGELFF. The CDR3 coding sequence is TGTGCCAGCAGCAGATGGGCGGGGCGCACCGGGGAGCTGTTTTTT.

This clone was observed a single time. The gene calls are TRBV6-1 and TRBJ2-5, with 8 bases identical to TRBD1. Germline CDR1 and CDR2: MNHNS and SASEGT. Trimming cost V 6 bases and J 1 base; bases outside gene matches: 4. The CDR3 loop spans 14 amino acids. Here the CDR3 DNA reads TGTGCCAGCAGACGGGACAGGCCCCAAGAGACCCAGTACTTC. Its translation: CASRRDRPQETQYF.

The rearrangement uses TRBV2 and TRBJ1-6; 9 positions agree with TRBD1. V shed 6 bases, J shed 4 bases, and the junction held 4 bases outside the gene matches. Germline V gene lookup returns CDR1 SNHLY and CDR2 FYNNEI. The CDR3 sequence is 15 residues long. Here the CDR3 reads CASRIQGAYNSPLHF. The CDR3 DNA reads as TGTGCCAGCAGGATACAGGGGGCGTATAATTCACCCCTCCACTTT. Full variable domain (remainder filled in from reference TRBV2 and TRBJ1-6): EPEVTQTPSHQVTQMGQEVILRCVPISNHLYFYWYRQILGQKVEFLVSFYNNEISEKSEIFDDQFSVERPDGSNFTLKIRSTKLEDSAMYFCASRIQGAYNSPLHFGNGTRLTVT.

The V and J genes are TRBV5-1 and TRBJ1-2, with TRBD1 as a possible D gene (6 bases). CDR3 size: 17 residues. Germline V CDR1 and CDR2: SGHRS, YFSETQ. Trimming stripped 0 bases from V and 0 bases from J, with 15 bases between. CDR3 sequence reads: CASSLGPGARTNYGYTF. Here the CDR3 DNA reads TGCGCCAGCAGCTTGGGACCAGGGGCCAGGACTAACTATGGCTACACCTTC.

Concerning this clone itself: Other nucleotide sequences from this sample produce the same CDR3. J is TRBJ1-4 and V is TRBV5-1; TRBD1 is a possible D gene (5 bases). The germline CDR1 and CDR2 sequences are SGHRS and YFSETQ. The CDR3 spans 14 residues. V was trimmed by 5 bases and J by 0 bases, leaving 8 bases between them. CDR3 loop: CASSSTATNEKLFF. The CDR3 bases are TGCGCCAGCAGTTCGACAGCAACTAATGAAAAACTGTTTTTT.

The V call is TRBV6-5, the J call TRBJ1-4; perhaps TRBD1 as D (6 bases). CDR3 size: 15 residues. Germline loops: CDR1 MNHEY, CDR2 SVGAGI. Trimming cost V 0 bases and J 8 bases, with 13 bases left between them. In nucleotides, the CDR3 is TGTGCCAGCAGTTACTCGAGGCAGGGGCGCGAAAAACTGTTTTTT. It encodes CASSYSRQGREKLFF.

This clone has just a few counts. The genes are TRBV5-1 and TRBJ2-3, with a weak D call TRBD2 (6 bases). Deletions cut 3 bases from V and 1 base from J, with 18 bases between. Looked up from germline, CDR1 is SGHRS and CDR2 is YFSETQ. The CDR3 spans 17 residues. CDR3 in DNA: TGCGCCAGCAGCTCGCCGCCGGCGGGGAGACGCACAGATACGCAGTATTTT. As protein: CASSSPPAGRRTDTQYF.

The CDR3 DNA follows: TGTGCCAGCAGCTTAGAGGGGTCGTCTTCCTACGAGCAGTACTTC. This encodes CASSLEGSSSYEQYF. The gene calls are TRBV7-6 and TRBJ2-7; the D gene is possibly TRBD1 (5 bases). This CDR3 comprises 15 residues. Germline values: CDR1 SGHVS, CDR2 FNYEAQ. Trimming took off 1 base at V and 1 base at J, with 11 bases between the two ends. Using reference TRBV7-6 and TRBJ2-7 for the parts outside the CDR3, the full variable domain is GAGVSQSPRYKVTKRGQDVALRCDPISGHVSLYWYRQALGQGPEFLTYFNYEAQQDKSGLPNDRFSAERPEGSISTLTIQRTEQRDSAMYRCASSLEGSSSYEQYFGPGTRLTVT.

The J gene is TRBJ1-1, the V gene TRBV11-2, with D possibly TRBD1 on 6 matching bases. With 5 bases removed from V and 11 bases from J, the gap between germline ends came to 18 bases. The length of the CDR3 is 13 residues. From germline, CDR1 is SGHAT and CDR2 FQNNGV. The CDR3 spells CASSPQRGPAAFF. The CDR3 DNA reads as TGTGCCAGCAGCCCTCAGCGGGGGCCGGCGGCTTTCTTT.

The V call is TRBV13, the J call TRBJ1-4; 9 nucleotides align to TRBD1. V lost 2 bases, J lost 7 bases, and 11 bases stayed unmatched. The CDR3 has 17 amino acids. Germline values: CDR1 PRHDT, CDR2 FYEKMQ (reference sequence). The CDR3 DNA reads as TGTGCCAGCAGCTTATGGGGACAGGGCATTGGCGGTGAAAAACTGTTTTTT. Translating gives CASSLWGQGIGGEKLFF.

This clone was seen once. V usage is TRBV7-3 and J usage is TRBJ2-1, with 8 positions matching TRBD2. The V gene end was trimmed by 3 bases and the J gene end by 5 bases; junction bases not matched to a gene: 12. Germline V gene data show CDR1 as SGHTA and CDR2 as FQGTGA. The CDR3 covers 17 residues. CDR3 region: CASSFLPGLGTNNEQFF. The CDR3 DNA is TGTGCCAGCAGCTTCTTACCGGGACTAGGCACTAACAATGAGCAGTTCTTC.

The chain carries TRBV10-2 and TRBJ1-4, with D perhaps matching TRBD1 (6 bases). Germline CDR1 reads WSHSY; CDR2 reads SAAADI. The germline V and J ends were trimmed by 7 bases and 3 bases, with 12 bases remaining between them. The CDR3 runs to 14 residues. CDR3 protein: CASKGAGANEKLFF. CDR3 in DNA: TGCGCCAGCAAAGGGGCAGGGGCTAATGAAAAACTGTTTTTT.

This chain joins TRBV19 and TRBJ2-3; 10 bases are a match to TRBD1. The CDR3 length is 14 residues. The germline V gene has CDR1 LNHDA and CDR2 SQIVND (reference sequence). Unmatched junction bases numbered 5, after V lost 6 bases and J lost 5 bases. CDR3 protein: CASSVDRGKDTQYF. CDR3 coding DNA: TGTGCCAGTAGCGTGGACAGGGGGAAAGATACGCAGTATTTT. Supplemented by reference TRBV19 and TRBJ2-3, the full variable domain reads DGGITQSPKYLFRKEGQNVTLSCEQNLNHDAMYWYRQDPGQGLRLIYYSQIVNDFQKGDIAEGYSVSREKKESFPLTVTSAQKNPTAFYLCASSVDRGKDTQYFGPGTRLTVL.

CDR3 loop: CASRRGLEKLFF. In nucleotides, the CDR3 is TGTGCCAGCAGGAGGGGGCTAGAAAAACTGTTTTTT. The rearrangement joins TRBV6-5 to TRBJ1-4, with 7 bases lining up with TRBD1. The V and J ends lost 6 bases and 8 bases, in that order; junction bases with no gene match: 3. There are 12 residues in the CDR3. Germline loops: CDR1 MNHEY, CDR2 SVGAGI.

This clone occurred a few times. The CDR3 coding sequence is TGCGCCAGCAGCCCCGACACTGGCTATGGCTACACCTTC. Its translation is CASSPDTGYGYTF. The chain links TRBV5-1 to TRBJ1-2, with D unclear. Per germline, CDR1 SGHRS and CDR2 YFSETQ. Trimming removed 4 bases at V and 4 bases at J, with 11 bases between. This CDR3 spans 13 amino acids.

V and J are TRBV5-4 and TRBJ2-1, with 14 nucleotides matching TRBD2. The CDR3 extends over 16 amino acids. Trimming cost V 0 bases and J 4 bases; bases outside gene matches: 0. Germline lookup yields CDR1 SGHNT and CDR2 YYREEE (reference sequence). CDR3 nucleotides: TGTGCCAGCAGCTTGGGACTAGCGGGGGGGTACAATGAGCAGTTCTTC. Amino acid sequence: CASSLGLAGGYNEQFF.

V is TRBV9 and J is TRBJ2-1; 13 bases match TRBD2. Germline loops: CDR1 SGDLS, CDR2 YYNGEE. This CDR3 spans 17 amino acids. Unmatched junction bases numbered 11, after V lost 1 base and J lost 10 bases. CDR3 sequence reads: CASSVLPGTSGVGEQFF. CDR3 nucleotide sequence: TGTGCCAGCAGCGTACTCCCCGGGACTAGCGGGGTCGGGGAGCAGTTCTTC.